The T cell receptor (beta chain) under discussion was sequenced for a study of T cell changes during pregnancy in multiple sclerosis. Produced via immunoSEQ multiplex PCR; TCRdb's table is partial and in-frame only. Counted here are roughly 80,000 clones, over 80% occurring once; the ten biggest clones make up more than 1%. The clonotype was recovered from a female donor with multiple sclerosis, enrolled in a pregnancy study. The material was peripheral blood, obtained in the first trimester of pregnancy.

The CDR3 region is CASSLGTFTGELFF. The CDR3 region has the DNA TGTGCCAGCAGTCTCGGGACTTTCACCGGGGAGCTGTTTTTT. The chain links TRBV27 to TRBJ2-2; D may be TRBD2 (6 bases). CDR1 is MNHEY and CDR2 is SMNVEV in the germline V gene (reference sequence). This CDR3 has 14 residues. Trimming took 5 bases from V and 4 from J, leaving 11 bases between them.